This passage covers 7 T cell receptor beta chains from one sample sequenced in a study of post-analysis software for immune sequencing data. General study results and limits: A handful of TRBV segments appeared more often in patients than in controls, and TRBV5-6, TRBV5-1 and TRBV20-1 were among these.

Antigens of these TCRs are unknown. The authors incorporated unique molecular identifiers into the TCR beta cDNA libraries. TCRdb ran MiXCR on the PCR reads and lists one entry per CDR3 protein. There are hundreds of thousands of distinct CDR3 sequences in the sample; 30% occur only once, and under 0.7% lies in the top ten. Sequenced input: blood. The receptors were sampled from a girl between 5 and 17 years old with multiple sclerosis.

As DNA, the CDR3 is TGTGCCAGCAGTTACGTTTGGGGGGGCCCCGGTGAAAAACTGTTTTTT. It codes for CASSYVWGGPGEKLFF. The chain uses TRBV6-5 and TRBJ1-4, with D possibly TRBD1 on 6 matching bases. This CDR3 has 16 residues. The germline V and J ends were trimmed by 2 bases and 7 bases, with 17 bases remaining between them. Germline lookup yields CDR1 MNHEY and CDR2 SVGAGI.

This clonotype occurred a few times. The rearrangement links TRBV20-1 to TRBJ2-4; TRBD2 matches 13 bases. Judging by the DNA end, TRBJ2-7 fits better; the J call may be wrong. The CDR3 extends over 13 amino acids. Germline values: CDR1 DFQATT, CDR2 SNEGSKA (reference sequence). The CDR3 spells CSAWTSGGYEQYF. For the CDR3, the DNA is TGCAGTGCTTGGACTAGCGGGGGTTACGAGCAGTACTTC.

The CDR3 loop is CSVEHGAGSDTQYF. In DNA form, the CDR3 reads TGCAGCGTTGAACACGGGGCCGGTTCAGATACGCAGTATTTT. The rearrangement links TRBV29-1 to TRBJ2-3; TRBD1 or TRBD2 may be the D gene (5 bases each). Germline CDR1 SQVTM, CDR2 ANQGSEA. Trimming stripped 2 bases from V and 4 bases from J, with 13 bases between. The CDR3 runs 14 residues.

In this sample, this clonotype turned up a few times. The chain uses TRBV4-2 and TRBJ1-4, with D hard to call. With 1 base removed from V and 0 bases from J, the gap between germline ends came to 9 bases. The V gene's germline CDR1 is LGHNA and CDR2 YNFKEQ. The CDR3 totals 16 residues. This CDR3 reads CASSQARAATNEKLFF. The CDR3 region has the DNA TGTGCCAGCAGCCAAGCCAGAGCTGCAACTAATGAAAAACTGTTTTTT.

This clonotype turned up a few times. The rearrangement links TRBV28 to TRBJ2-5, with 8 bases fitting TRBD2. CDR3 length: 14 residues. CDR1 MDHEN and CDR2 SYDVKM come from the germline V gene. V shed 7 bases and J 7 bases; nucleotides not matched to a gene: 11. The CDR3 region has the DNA TGTGCCAGCACCCCCGGGAGGGGAAGACGGACCCAGTACTTC. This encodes CASTPGRGRRTQYF. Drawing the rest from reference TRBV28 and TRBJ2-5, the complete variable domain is DVKVTQSSRYLVKRTGEKVFLECVQDMDHENMFWYRQDPGLGLRLIYFSYDVKMKEKGDIPEGYSVSREKKERFSLILESASTNQTSMYLCASTPGRGRRTQYFGPGTRLLVL.

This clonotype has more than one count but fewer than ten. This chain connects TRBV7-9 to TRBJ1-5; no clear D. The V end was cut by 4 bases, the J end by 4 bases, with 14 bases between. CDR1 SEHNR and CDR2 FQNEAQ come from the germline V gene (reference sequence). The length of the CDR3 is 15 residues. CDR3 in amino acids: CASSSGVGLNQPQHF. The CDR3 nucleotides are TGTGCCAGCAGCTCCGGGGTGGGTCTTAATCAGCCCCAGCATTTT. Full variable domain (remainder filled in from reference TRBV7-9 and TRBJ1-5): DTGVSQNPRHKITKRGQNVTFRCDPISEHNRLYWYRQTLGQGPEFLTYFQNEAQLEKSRLLSDRFSAERPKGSFSTLEIQRTEQGDSAMYLCASSSGVGLNQPQHFGDGTRLSIL.

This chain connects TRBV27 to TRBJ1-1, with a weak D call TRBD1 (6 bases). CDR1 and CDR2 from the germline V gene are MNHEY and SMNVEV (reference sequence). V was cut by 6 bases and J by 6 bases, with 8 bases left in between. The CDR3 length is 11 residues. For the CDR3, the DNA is TGTGCCAGCAGGCAGGGGCCTGAAGCTTTCTTT. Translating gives CASRQGPEAFF.